The entry below gives a single T cell receptor beta chain sequence along with its context. The antigen is undetermined. Doses given second, at about 4 or about 12 weeks, were pooled. CDR3 length: 16 amino acids. Germline V lookup: CDR1 SGHTA, CDR2 FQGNSA. V gave up 0 bases and J gave up 6 bases, with 15 bases separating them. The data were produced by immunoSEQ multiplex PCR, yet TCRdb's version contains in-frame clones alone and is incomplete. Of about 150,000 clones listed, approximately 92% were seen once; the top ten hold around 3.1%. These data come from a study of T cell responses to AZD1222 COVID-19 vaccine. Findings and caveats of the study: It should be noted that donors were predominantly white British and more often female, and clonal diversity was possibly underestimated. Baseline seropositivity characterized only a handful of AZD1222 recipients.

This chain connects TRBV7-2 to TRBJ2-1; weak D call: TRBD1 (5 bases). The source material was peripheral blood, sampled 28 days after the second AZD1222 dose. This sequence originates from an adult who received the AZD1222 COVID-19 vaccine. CDR3 protein: CASSLALQGGSNEQFF. In DNA, the CDR3 is TGTGCCAGCAGCTTAGCATTGCAGGGCGGCTCCAATGAGCAGTTCTTC.